The rows below give T cell receptor beta chains drawn from one sample of a study of cytomegalovirus exposure and HLA in healthy donors. Profiling relied on immunoSEQ multiplex PCR, and the TCRdb table lists in-frame clones only, not all of them. The table shows under 200,000 clones, with approximately 80% occurring only once. Sequencing was done on a sample of PBMCs. Receptors originate from a woman in her forties or fifties in good health and CMV-seronegative. The conserved cysteine and the conserved F or W are not part of the CDR3 here. Each record gives: clone size, V gene, D gene, CDR3 protein. D genes are given only for firm matches. Size is omitted from some rows. Given values are once, few, many or a class for expanded clones.

.	TRBV12-5	.	ASGFTNGEQF
.	TRBV25-1	TRBD1	ASRPGQGSHEQY
.	TRBV11-3	TRBD1	ASSLARGRETQY
.	TRBV7-2	.	ASSLTDGSSYEQY
.	TRBV29-1	TRBD2	SGLTAGDAF
.	TRBV11-2	TRBD2	ASSSSGGPGTQY
.	TRBV2	TRBD2	ASSEKSLAGMSDEQF
few	TRBV18	TRBD1	ASSLTGTDYGYT
.	TRBV28	TRBD1	ASSGTVSYEQY
.	TRBV5-1	.	ASSLDGNTPYEQY
.	TRBV30	.	AWSSSGLGGNQPQH
.	TRBV7-6	.	ASSPRENYGYT
.	TRBV2	.	APRDQETQY
.	TRBV27	.	ASSPRTGGGADTQY
.	TRBV9	.	ASSAGTTKNSQY
once	TRBV5-1	TRBD2	ASSLLILRESPFTQY
.	TRBV30	TRBD2	AAPLAGGGYNEQF
few	TRBV5-6	TRBD2	ASSSLAGGRGEQY
.	TRBV10-3	.	ATTAATNRRGGELF
.	TRBV6-1	TRBD1	ASSARDRPYEQY
.	TRBV7-9	TRBD2	ASSLEAGVGEQY
.	TRBV4-1	.	ASSRTPKPGHLNEKLF
.	TRBV28	.	ASSLFYRGSYNEQF
once	TRBV6-6	.	ASSYPDRFSGNTIY
.	TRBV5-1	TRBD1	ATFTGATYEQY
.	TRBV11-2	.	ASSPQGGQSTDTQY
once	TRBV4-1	TRBD1	ASSQDPGQALGYEKLF
.	TRBV7-6	.	ASSLGGQANTGELF
.	TRBV6-5	.	ASRPWAQETQY
.	TRBV4-3	.	ASSQEHRGASGANVLT
.	TRBV7-9	TRBD1	ASSRGQIEAF
.	TRBV11-2	.	ASSWALTGGPTDTQY
.	TRBV30	.	AWAYGGDRPEAF